The clone carrying this T cell receptor beta chain was picked up a small number of times. This specimen belongs to a study of neurological immune-mediated disorders. Each sequencing run yielded over 200 million TCR-beta sequences from 15-18 subjects. TCRdb re-analysed the 5' RACE reads in MiXCR, keeping a single row per CDR3 protein. The sample records approximately 60,000 distinct CDR3 sequences, about 4% being singletons. This TCR was recovered from a man over 45 with multiple sclerosis. Sample: PBMCs.

The CDR3 sequence: CASRRAGEQFF. The DNA for the CDR3 is TGTGCCAGCAGAAGAGCGGGTGAGCAGTTCTTC. The chain couples TRBV11-2 to TRBJ2-1; possible D gene TRBD2, 6 bases. Germline V gene lookup returns CDR1 SGHAT and CDR2 FQNNGV. V lost 6 bases, J lost 9 bases, and 9 bases lay in between. The CDR3 consists of 11 residues.